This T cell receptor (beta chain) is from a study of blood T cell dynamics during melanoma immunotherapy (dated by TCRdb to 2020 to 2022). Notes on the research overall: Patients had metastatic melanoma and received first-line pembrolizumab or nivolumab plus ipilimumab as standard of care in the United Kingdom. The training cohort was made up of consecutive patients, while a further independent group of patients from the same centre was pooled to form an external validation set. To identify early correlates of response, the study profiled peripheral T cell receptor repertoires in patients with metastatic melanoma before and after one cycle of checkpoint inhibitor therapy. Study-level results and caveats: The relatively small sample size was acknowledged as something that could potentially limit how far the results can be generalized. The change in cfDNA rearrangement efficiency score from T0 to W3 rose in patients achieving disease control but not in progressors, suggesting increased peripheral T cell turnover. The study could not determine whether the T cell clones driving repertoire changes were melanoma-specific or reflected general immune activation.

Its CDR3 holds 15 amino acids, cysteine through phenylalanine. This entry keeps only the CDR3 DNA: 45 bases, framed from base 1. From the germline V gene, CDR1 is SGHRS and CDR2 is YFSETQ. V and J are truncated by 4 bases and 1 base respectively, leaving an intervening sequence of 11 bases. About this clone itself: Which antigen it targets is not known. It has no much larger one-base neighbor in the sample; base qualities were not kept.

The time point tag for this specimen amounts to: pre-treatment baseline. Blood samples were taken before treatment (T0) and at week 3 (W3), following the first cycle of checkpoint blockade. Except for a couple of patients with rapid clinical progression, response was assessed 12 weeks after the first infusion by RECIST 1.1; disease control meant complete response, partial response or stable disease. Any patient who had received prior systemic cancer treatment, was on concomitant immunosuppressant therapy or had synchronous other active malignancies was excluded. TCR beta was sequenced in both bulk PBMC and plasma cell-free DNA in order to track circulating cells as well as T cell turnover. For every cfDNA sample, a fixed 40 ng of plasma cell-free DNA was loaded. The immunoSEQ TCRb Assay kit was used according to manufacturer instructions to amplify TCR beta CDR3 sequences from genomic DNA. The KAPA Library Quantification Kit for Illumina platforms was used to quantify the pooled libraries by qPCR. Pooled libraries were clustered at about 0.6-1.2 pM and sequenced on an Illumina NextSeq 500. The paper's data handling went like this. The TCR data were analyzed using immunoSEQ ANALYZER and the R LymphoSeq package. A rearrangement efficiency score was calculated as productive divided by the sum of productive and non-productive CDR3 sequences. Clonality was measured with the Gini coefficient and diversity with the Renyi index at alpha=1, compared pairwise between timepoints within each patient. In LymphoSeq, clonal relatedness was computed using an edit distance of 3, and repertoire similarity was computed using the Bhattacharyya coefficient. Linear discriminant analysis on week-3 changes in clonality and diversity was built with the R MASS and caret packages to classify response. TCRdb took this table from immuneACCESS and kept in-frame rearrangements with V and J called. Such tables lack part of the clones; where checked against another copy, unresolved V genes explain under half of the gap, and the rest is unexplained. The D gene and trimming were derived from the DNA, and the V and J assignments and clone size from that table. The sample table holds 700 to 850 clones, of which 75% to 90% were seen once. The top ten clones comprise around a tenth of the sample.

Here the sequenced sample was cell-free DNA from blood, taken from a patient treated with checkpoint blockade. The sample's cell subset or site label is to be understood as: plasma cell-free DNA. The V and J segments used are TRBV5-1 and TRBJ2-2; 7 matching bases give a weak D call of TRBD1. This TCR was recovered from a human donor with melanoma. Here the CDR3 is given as CASSGRTGNTGELFF. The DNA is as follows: TGCGCCAGCAGCGGGAGGACAGGGAACACCGGGGAGCTGTTTTTT.